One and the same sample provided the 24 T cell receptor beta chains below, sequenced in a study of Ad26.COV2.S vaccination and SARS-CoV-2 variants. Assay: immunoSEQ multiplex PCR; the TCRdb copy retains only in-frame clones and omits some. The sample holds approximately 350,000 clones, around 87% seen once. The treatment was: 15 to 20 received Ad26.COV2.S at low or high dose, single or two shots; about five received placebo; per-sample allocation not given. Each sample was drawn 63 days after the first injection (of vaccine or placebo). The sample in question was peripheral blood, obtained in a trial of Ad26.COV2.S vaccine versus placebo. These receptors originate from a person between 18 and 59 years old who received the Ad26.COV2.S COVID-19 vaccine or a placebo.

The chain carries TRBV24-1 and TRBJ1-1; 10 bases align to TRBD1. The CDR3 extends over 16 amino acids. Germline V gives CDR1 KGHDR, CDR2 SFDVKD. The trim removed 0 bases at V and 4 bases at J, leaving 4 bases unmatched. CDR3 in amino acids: CATSDLDRGRPTEAFF. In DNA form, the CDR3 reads TGTGCCACCAGTGATTTGGACAGGGGGCGCCCCACTGAAGCTTTCTTT.

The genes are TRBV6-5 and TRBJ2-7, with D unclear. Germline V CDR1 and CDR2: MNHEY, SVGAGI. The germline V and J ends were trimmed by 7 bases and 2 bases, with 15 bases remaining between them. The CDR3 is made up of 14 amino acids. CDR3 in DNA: TGTGCCAGCACCCCTGGAAGGAGACCCTACGAGCAGTACTTC. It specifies CASTPGRRPYEQYF.

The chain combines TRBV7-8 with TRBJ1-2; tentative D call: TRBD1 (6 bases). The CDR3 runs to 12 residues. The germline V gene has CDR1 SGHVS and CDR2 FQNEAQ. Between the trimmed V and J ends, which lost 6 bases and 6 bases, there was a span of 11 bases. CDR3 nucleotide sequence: TGTGCCAGCAGACGACAGGATAATGGCTACACCTTC. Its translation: CASRRQDNGYTF.

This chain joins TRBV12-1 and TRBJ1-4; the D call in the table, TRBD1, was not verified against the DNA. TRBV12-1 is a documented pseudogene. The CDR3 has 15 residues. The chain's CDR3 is CASSLGTATNEKLFF. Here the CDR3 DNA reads TGTGCCAGCAGCCTTGGGACAGCAACTAATGAAAAACTGTTTTTT.

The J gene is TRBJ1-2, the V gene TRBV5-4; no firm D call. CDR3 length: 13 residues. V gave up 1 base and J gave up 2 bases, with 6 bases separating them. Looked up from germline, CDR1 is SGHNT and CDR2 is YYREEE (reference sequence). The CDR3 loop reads CASSLLQNYGYTF. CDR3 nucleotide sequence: TGTGCCAGCAGCTTGTTACAAAACTATGGCTACACCTTC.

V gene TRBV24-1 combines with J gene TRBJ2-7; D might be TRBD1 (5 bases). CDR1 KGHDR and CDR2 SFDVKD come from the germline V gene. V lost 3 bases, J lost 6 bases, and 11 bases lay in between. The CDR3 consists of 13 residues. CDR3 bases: TGTGCCACCAGTGATCACACAGGTGCCGAGCAGTACTTC. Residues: CATSDHTGAEQYF.

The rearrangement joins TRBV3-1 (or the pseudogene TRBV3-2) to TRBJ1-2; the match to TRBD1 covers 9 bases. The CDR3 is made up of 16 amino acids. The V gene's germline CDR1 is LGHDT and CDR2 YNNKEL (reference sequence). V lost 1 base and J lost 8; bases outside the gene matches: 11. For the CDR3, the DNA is TGTGCCAGCAGCCAAGGCGGCCAACAGGGGGCTGGGGGCTACACCTTC. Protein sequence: CASSQGGQQGAGGYTF.

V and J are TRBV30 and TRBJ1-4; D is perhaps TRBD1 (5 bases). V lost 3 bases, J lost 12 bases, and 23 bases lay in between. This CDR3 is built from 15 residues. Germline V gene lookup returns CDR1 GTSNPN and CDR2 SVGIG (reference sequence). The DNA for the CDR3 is TGTGCCTGGAGGAAAGGGGTCTGGGGGAATGAGGAACTGTTTTTT. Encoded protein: CAWRKGVWGNEELFF. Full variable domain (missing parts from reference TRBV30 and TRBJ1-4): SQTIHQWPATLVQPVGSPLSLECTVEGTSNPNLYWYRQAAGRGLQLLFYSVGIGQISSEVPQNLSASRPQDRQFILSSKKLLLSDSGFYLCAWRKGVWGNEELFFGSGTQLSVL.

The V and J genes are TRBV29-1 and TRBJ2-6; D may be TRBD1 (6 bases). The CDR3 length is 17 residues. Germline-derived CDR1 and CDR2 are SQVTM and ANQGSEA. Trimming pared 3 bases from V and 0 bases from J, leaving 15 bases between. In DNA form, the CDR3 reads TGCAGCGTTGAGGTAACAGGACAGACCTCTGGGGCCAACGTCCTGACTTTC. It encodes CSVEVTGQTSGANVLTF. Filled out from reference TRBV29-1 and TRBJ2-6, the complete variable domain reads SAVISQKPSRDICQRGTSLTIQCQVDSQVTMMFWYRQQPGQSLTLIATANQGSEATYESGFVIDKFPISRPNLTFSTLTVSNMSPEDSSIYLCSVEVTGQTSGANVLTFGAGSRLTVL.

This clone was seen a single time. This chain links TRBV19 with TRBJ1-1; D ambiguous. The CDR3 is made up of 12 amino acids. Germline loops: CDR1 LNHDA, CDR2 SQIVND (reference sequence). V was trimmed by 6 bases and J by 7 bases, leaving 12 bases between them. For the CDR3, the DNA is TGTGCCAGTAGCCCCAGGTTGGGTGAAGCTTTCTTT. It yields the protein CASSPRLGEAFF.

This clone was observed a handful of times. CDR3 nucleotide sequence: TGCAGCGTTGAAGTACAGGCGAACTATGGCTACACCTTC. This translates into CSVEVQANYGYTF. The J gene is TRBJ1-2, the V gene TRBV29-1; D perhaps matches TRBD1 (5 bases). CDR1 is SQVTM and CDR2 is ANQGSEA in the germline V gene. The ends were cut back, 1 base at V and 2 bases at J, with 8 bases in the middle. CDR3 size: 13 residues.

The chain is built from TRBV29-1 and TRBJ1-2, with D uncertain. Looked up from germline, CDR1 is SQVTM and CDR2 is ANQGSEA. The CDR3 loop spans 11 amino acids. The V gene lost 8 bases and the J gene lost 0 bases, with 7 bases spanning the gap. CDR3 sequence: CSFLANYGYTF. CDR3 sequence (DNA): TGCAGCTTCTTAGCTAACTATGGCTACACCTTC.

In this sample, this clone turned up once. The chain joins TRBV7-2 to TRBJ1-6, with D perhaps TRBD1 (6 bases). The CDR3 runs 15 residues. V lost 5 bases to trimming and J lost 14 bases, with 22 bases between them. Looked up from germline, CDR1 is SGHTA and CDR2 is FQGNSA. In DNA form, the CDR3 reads TGTGCCAGCAGCCCACGGGGGCGTATAATAGGTTCCCTCCACTTT. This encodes CASSPRGRIIGSLHF.

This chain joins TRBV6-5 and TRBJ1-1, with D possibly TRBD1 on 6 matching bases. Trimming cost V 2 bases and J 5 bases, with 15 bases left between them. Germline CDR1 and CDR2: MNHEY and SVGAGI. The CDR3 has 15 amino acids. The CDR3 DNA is TGTGCCAGCAGTTACGGGACCAGGGGTTATACTGAAGCTTTCTTT. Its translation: CASSYGTRGYTEAFF.

This chain's CDR3 is CASSLEQGSGNTIYF. The CDR3 region has the DNA TGTGCCAGCAGCTTAGAACAGGGATCTGGAAACACCATATATTTT. J is TRBJ1-3 and V is TRBV7-6; weak D call: TRBD1 (6 bases). The ends were cut back, 1 base at V and 1 base at J, with 8 bases in the middle. There are 15 residues in the CDR3. Germline CDR1 reads SGHVS; CDR2 reads FNYEAQ.

CDR3 residues: CASSQGQFSSYEQYF. CDR3 DNA: TGTGCCAGCAGCCAAGGACAGTTTAGCTCCTACGAGCAGTACTTC. The gene calls are TRBV11-3 and TRBJ2-7, with D possibly being TRBD1 (6 bases). Germline V gene sequence: CDR1 SGHNT, CDR2 YENEEA. This CDR3 has 15 residues. Trimming cost V 5 bases and J 0 bases, with 14 bases left between them.

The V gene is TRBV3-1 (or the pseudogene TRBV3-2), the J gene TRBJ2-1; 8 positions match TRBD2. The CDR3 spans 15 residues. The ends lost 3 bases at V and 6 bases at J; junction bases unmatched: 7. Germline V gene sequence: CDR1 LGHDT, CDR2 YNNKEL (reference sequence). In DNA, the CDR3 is TGTGCCAGCAGCCAGACCGGGGGGGCCGGCAATGAGCAGTTCTTC. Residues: CASSQTGGAGNEQFF.

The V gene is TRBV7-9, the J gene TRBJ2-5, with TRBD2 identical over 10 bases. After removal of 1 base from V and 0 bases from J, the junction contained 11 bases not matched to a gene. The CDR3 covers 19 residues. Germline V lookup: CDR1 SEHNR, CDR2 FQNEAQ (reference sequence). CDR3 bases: TGTGCCAGCAGCTTAGTAGGGGCTAGCGGGGGACTGTACCAAGAGACCCAGTACTTC. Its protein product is CASSLVGASGGLYQETQYF.

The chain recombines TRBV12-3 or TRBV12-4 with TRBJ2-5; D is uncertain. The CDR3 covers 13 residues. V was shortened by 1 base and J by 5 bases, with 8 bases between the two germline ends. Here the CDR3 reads CASSLDPRETQYF. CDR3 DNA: TGTGCCAGCAGTTTAGACCCAAGGGAGACCCAGTACTTC.

CDR3 in amino acids: CASSELGGGAEETQYF. The CDR3 DNA reads TGCGCCAGCAGTGAGTTGGGCGGGGGGGCTGAAGAGACCCAGTACTTC. The V and J genes are TRBV10-2 and TRBJ2-5, with TRBD2 matching over 9 bases. Unmatched junction bases numbered 6, after V lost 1 base and J lost 3 bases. Germline loops: CDR1 WSHSY, CDR2 SAAADI. This CDR3 spans 16 amino acids.

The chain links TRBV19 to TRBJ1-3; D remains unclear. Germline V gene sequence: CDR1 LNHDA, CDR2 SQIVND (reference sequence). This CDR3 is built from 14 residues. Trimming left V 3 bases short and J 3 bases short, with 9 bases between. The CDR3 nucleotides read TGTGCCAGTAGTATTCTCGGCCGTGGAAACACCATATATTTT. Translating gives CASSILGRGNTIYF.

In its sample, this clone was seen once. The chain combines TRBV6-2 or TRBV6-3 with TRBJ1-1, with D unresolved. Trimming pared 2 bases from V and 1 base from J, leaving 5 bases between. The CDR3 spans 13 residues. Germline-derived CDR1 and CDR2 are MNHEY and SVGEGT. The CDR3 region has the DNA TGTGCCAGCAGTTACGGGTGGAACACTGAAGCTTTCTTT. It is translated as CASSYGWNTEAFF.

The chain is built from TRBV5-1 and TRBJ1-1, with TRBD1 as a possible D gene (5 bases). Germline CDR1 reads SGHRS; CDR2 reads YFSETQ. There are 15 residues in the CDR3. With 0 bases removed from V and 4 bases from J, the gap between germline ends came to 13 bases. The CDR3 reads CASSLGPGEGTEAFF. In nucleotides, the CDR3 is TGCGCCAGCAGCTTGGGACCGGGGGAGGGCACTGAAGCTTTCTTT.

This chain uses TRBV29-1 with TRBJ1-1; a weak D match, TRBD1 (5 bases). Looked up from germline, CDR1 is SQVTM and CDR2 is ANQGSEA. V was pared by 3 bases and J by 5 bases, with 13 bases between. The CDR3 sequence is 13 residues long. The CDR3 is CSVEPGGGTEAFF. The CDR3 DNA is TGCAGCGTTGAGCCCGGGGGAGGGACTGAAGCTTTCTTT.